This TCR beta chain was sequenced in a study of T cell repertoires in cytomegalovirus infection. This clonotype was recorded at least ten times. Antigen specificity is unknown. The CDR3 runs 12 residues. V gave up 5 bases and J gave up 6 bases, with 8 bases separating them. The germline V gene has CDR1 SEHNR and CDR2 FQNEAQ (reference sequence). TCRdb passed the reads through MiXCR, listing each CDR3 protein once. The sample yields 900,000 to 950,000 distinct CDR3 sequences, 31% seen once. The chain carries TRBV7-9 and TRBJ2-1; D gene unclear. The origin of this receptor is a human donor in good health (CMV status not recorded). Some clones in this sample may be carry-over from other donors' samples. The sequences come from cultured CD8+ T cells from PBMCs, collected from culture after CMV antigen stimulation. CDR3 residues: CASSARVNEQFF. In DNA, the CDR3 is TGTGCCAGCAGCGCCCGCGTCAATGAGCAGTTCTTC.